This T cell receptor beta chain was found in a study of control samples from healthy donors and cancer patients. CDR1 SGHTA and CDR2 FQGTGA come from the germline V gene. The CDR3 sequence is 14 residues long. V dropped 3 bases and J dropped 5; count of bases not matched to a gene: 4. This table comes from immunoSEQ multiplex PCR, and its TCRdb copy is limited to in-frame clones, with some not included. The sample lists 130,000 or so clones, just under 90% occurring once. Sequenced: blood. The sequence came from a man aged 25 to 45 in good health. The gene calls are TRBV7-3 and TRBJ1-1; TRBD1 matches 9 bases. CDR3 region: CASSFGTGQTEAFF. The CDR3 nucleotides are TGTGCCAGCAGCTTCGGGACAGGGCAAACTGAAGCTTTCTTT.